The 28 T cell receptor beta chains reported below all come from one sample, sequenced in a study of T cell repertoires in cytomegalovirus infection (dated by TCRdb to about 2019). The sequencer listed for this sample is Illumina HiSeq 1500. TCRdb cleaned the public reads at Q25 with fastp, built clones with MiXCR and kept in-frame beta chains. All rows with the same CDR3 protein become a single entry with the most common DNA and genes. Recorded for this sample are around 140,000 distinct CDR3 sequences; about 6% of them occurred a single time. The top ten clonotypes cover approximately 18% of the sample. The specimen sequenced was PBMCs. The receptors shown here come from a human donor in good health (CMV status not recorded). Some clones in this sample may be carry-over from other donors' samples.

The chain is built from TRBV10-3 and TRBJ2-1, with D uncertain. The V gene's germline CDR1 is ENHRY and CDR2 SYGVKD. V was trimmed by 7 bases and J by 8 bases, leaving 12 bases between them. The CDR3 spans 12 residues. CDR3 sequence (DNA): TGTGCCATCAAACGTTCCGAACATGAGCAGTTCTTC. This sequence encodes CAIKRSEHEQFF.

The CDR3 region is CASSRDSVSEQYF. The CDR3 nucleotides read TGTGCCAGCTCCAGGGACAGCGTCAGCGAGCAGTACTTC. This chain uses TRBV25-1 with TRBJ2-7; 7 bases align to TRBD1. Germline V gene data show CDR1 as MGHDK and CDR2 as SYGVNS. This CDR3 comprises 13 residues. J was trimmed by 6 bases and V by 8 bases; bases with no gene match: 10.

This clonotype was seen repeatedly, ten times or more. The chain couples TRBV7-2 to TRBJ2-1; D perhaps matches TRBD1 (5 bases). Between the trimmed V and J ends, which lost 2 bases and 10 bases, there was a span of 18 bases. The CDR3 runs to 15 residues. The germline V gene encodes CDR1 SGHTA and CDR2 FQGNSA. In DNA, the CDR3 is TGTGCCAGCAGCTTAATGCTAGGACAACTTGGCGAGCAGTTCTTC. Translated: CASSLMLGQLGEQFF.

This clonotype was observed many times. DNA for the CDR3: TGTGCCAGCAGCCCCTGGACAGGGACGGGGGGTGAAGCTTTCTTT. This sequence encodes CASSPWTGTGGEAFF. This chain connects TRBV7-6 to TRBJ1-1, with 8 bases matching TRBD1. The germline V gene encodes CDR1 SGHVS and CDR2 FNYEAQ. V shed 5 bases and J 7 bases; nucleotides not matched to a gene: 12. This CDR3 region has 15 residues.

This clonotype showed up many times. A read error is possible here, since a much larger clone lies one base away. The rearrangement links TRBV7-3 to TRBJ2-3; D gene ambiguous. Germline CDR1 SGHTA, CDR2 FQGTGA. CDR3 length: 14 amino acids. The CDR3 loop reads CASSLFHSTDMQYF. CDR3 sequence (DNA): TGTGCCAGCAGCTTATTTCACTCTACAGATATGCAGTATTTT.

This clonotype has a count of ten or more. The chain employs TRBV5-1 and TRBJ2-5; the D call may be TRBD1 or TRBD2 (5 bases each). This CDR3 has 14 residues. Germline values: CDR1 SGHRS, CDR2 YFSETQ. V was trimmed by 4 bases and J by 3 bases, leaving 13 bases between them. This CDR3 is CASSLRRGEETQYF. The DNA for the CDR3 is TGCGCCAGCAGCCTCCGACGAGGGGAAGAGACCCAGTACTTC.

This clonotype appeared a few times. This chain connects TRBV18 to TRBJ1-5; 9 nucleotides line up with TRBD1. Germline CDR1 reads KGHSH; CDR2 reads LQKENI. This CDR3 contains 15 residues. V dropped 7 bases and J dropped 6; count of bases not matched to a gene: 10. CDR3 DNA: TGTGCCAGCTATTCCGGGACAGGGATTCCTCAGCCCCAGCATTTT. It specifies CASYSGTGIPQPQHF.

This clonotype was recorded at least ten times. The CDR3 loop reads CASSRATGANVLTF. Here the CDR3 DNA reads TGTGCCAGCAGCCGGGCGACTGGGGCCAACGTCCTGACTTTC. V gene TRBV7-8 combines with J gene TRBJ2-6; unclear D gene. The length of the CDR3 is 14 residues. V lost 5 bases and J lost 2, with 7 bases in between. Germline-derived CDR1 and CDR2 are SGHVS and FQNEAQ.

This clonotype was seen repeatedly, ten times or more. V and J are TRBV10-3 and TRBJ1-5; the D is unclear. This CDR3 has 13 amino acids. Germline lookup yields CDR1 ENHRY and CDR2 SYGVKD. The V gene lost 3 bases and the J gene lost 3 bases, with 6 bases spanning the gap. This CDR3 is CAISDGDNQPQHF. The DNA for the CDR3 is TGTGCCATCAGTGATGGAGACAATCAGCCCCAGCATTTT.

Written as DNA, the CDR3 is TGCGCCAGCAGCCAAGATGGCGGGTATAACACCGGGGAGCTGTTTTTT. Protein sequence: CASSQDGGYNTGELFF. This chain uses TRBV4-3 with TRBJ2-2, with D maybe TRBD2 (5 bases). The length of the CDR3 is 16 residues. Trimming left V 0 bases short and J 2 bases short, with 10 bases between. CDR1 is LGHNA, CDR2 YSLEER, per germline.

This clonotype was seen repeatedly, ten times or more. V usage is TRBV7-8 and J usage is TRBJ2-7; 9 nucleotides align to TRBD1. The CDR3 totals 14 residues. Germline V gene data show CDR1 as SGHVS and CDR2 as FQNEAQ. The trim removed 5 bases at V and 6 bases at J, leaving 8 bases unmatched. The CDR3 region is CASSQGQGIGEQYF. Here the CDR3 DNA reads TGTGCCAGCAGCCAGGGACAGGGAATTGGCGAGCAGTACTTC.

This clonotype was counted many times. The chain couples TRBV20-1 to TRBJ1-5; D gene unclear. Germline V gene lookup returns CDR1 DFQATT and CDR2 SNEGSKA (reference sequence). The ends were cut back, 0 bases at V and 2 bases at J, with 17 bases in the middle. This CDR3 has 17 amino acids. The CDR3 here is CSARDSQRAGGNQPQHF. In nucleotides, the CDR3 is TGCAGTGCTAGAGATAGCCAGCGGGCGGGAGGCAATCAGCCCCAGCATTTT.

This clonotype was seen ten or more times. The rearrangement uses TRBV5-4 and TRBJ2-3, with 8 bases matching TRBD1. The germline V gene has CDR1 SGHNT and CDR2 YYREEE (reference sequence). The CDR3 loop spans 15 amino acids. The ends lost 1 base at V and 6 bases at J; junction bases unmatched: 7. CDR3: CASSLSRTGSDTQYF. The DNA of the CDR3 is TGTGCCAGCAGCTTGTCCCGGACAGGGTCCGATACGCAGTATTTT.

This clonotype was counted between two and nine times. CDR3 DNA: TGCGCCAGCAGTCAATATTCTCGACTAGCGGGACCCACAGATACGCAGTATTTT. It specifies CASSQYSRLAGPTDTQYF. The chain combines TRBV23-1 with TRBJ2-3, with 11 positions matching TRBD2. TRBV23-1 is flagged as an ORF with uncertain function. The CDR3 is 18 amino acids. Trimming took 1 base from V and 2 from J; bases not matched to a gene: 8.

This clonotype came up a few times. The chain couples TRBV5-6 to TRBJ2-2; TRBD2 matches at 7 bases. This CDR3 comprises 14 residues. CDR1 is SGHDT and CDR2 is YYEEEE in the germline V gene. The trim removed 5 bases at V and 5 bases at J, leaving 6 bases unmatched. CDR3 sequence: CASRSGLITGELFF. In nucleotides, the CDR3 is TGTGCCAGCAGGTCGGGACTAATAACCGGGGAGCTGTTTTTT.

This clonotype was recorded at least ten times. The V gene is TRBV7-8, the J gene TRBJ1-4; 7 bases fit TRBD1. The CDR3 runs to 14 residues. Losses at the gene ends were 5 bases for V and 7 bases for J; bases not matched to a gene: 7. CDR1 and CDR2 from the germline V gene are SGHVS and FQNEAQ. The CDR3 here is CASSQTGLGEKLFF. Here the CDR3 DNA reads TGTGCCAGCAGCCAGACAGGGTTGGGTGAAAAACTGTTTTTT.

This clonotype has at least ten counts. The J gene is TRBJ1-2, the V gene TRBV7-6; unclear D gene. The CDR3 has 14 amino acids. V lost 4 bases and J lost 6, with 15 bases in between. Germline CDR1 SGHVS, CDR2 FNYEAQ. As DNA, the CDR3 is TGTGCCAGCAGCTCATATTCCCCAGGAAATGGCTACACCTTC. Translation: CASSSYSPGNGYTF.

This clonotype showed up many times. V usage is TRBV7-9 and J usage is TRBJ1-2; 7 bases align to TRBD1. This CDR3 region has 16 residues. The junction had 11 bases not matched to a gene; V was cut back by 5 bases and J by 2 bases. The germline gives CDR1 SEHNR, CDR2 FQNEAQ (reference sequence). In DNA form, the CDR3 reads TGTGCCAGCAGCCCGCCCCCGGGACAGTCAAACTATGGCTACACCTTC. As protein: CASSPPPGQSNYGYTF.

This clonotype was detected only once. This clone may be a read error of a much larger clone one base away. The gene calls are TRBV6-1 and TRBJ1-1; D is possibly TRBD1 (5 bases). CDR1 is MNHNS, CDR2 SASEGT, per germline. This CDR3 spans 13 amino acids. This chain's CDR3 is CASRGSRDGEALF. CDR3 DNA sequence: TGTGCCAGCAGGGGGAGCAGGGATGGTGAAGCTTTATTT.

There are many counts of this clonotype. The CDR3 sequence is CASREGALGDGYTF. Written as DNA, the CDR3 is TGTGCCAGCCGAGAAGGGGCGCTGGGGGATGGCTACACCTTC. The chain joins TRBV2 to TRBJ1-2, with D possibly TRBD1 on 5 matching bases. In germline, CDR1 is SNHLY, CDR2 FYNNEI. V was clipped by 8 bases and J by 6 bases, with 19 bases between them. This CDR3 is 14 amino acids long.

This clonotype was counted a single time. V and J are TRBV7-6 and TRBJ1-4, with a weak D call TRBD1 (6 bases). Germline CDR1 reads SGHVS; CDR2 reads FNYEAQ. The CDR3 covers 15 residues. V was trimmed by 5 bases and J by 7 bases, leaving 17 bases between them. CDR3 amino acids: CASSPLGGGGEKLFF. The CDR3 DNA reads TGTGCCAGCAGCCCCCTGGGAGGGGGAGGTGAAAAACTGTTTTTT.

V is TRBV29-1 and J is TRBJ1-1; D ambiguous. V lost 6 bases and J 0 bases, leaving 14 bases between the germline ends. Germline CDR1 and CDR2: SQVTM and ANQGSEA. The CDR3 is 14 amino acids. DNA of the CDR3: TGCAGCGTCGTTAAGACTTGGGTGAACACTGAAGCTTTCTTT. Encoded protein: CSVVKTWVNTEAFF.

This clonotype turned up a few times. V usage is TRBV5-1 and J usage is TRBJ2-7; 7 bases are shared with TRBD1. CDR3 length: 15 amino acids. Germline V gene lookup returns CDR1 SGHRS and CDR2 YFSETQ. V was clipped by 3 bases and J by 2 bases; unmatched bases: 8. The CDR3 DNA reads TGCGCCAGCAGCTCCGGGACAGCTATGGCCTACGAGCAGTACTTC. It codes for CASSSGTAMAYEQYF.

This clonotype was picked up many times. The rearrangement joins TRBV7-8 to TRBJ2-5; D call uncertain. This CDR3 contains 11 residues. The V gene lost 5 bases and the J gene lost 2 bases, with 3 bases spanning the gap. Germline V lookup: CDR1 SGHVS, CDR2 FQNEAQ. This chain's CDR3 is CASSKQETQYF. The CDR3, as DNA: TGTGCCAGCAGCAAGCAAGAGACCCAGTACTTC.

This clonotype has only a few counts. The J gene is TRBJ1-1, the V gene TRBV4-3, with D tentatively TRBD1 (5 bases). The CDR3 loop spans 15 amino acids. Trimming cost V 0 bases and J 7 bases, with 15 bases left between them. Germline loops: CDR1 LGHNA, CDR2 YSLEER. The CDR3 loop is CASSQDFAGRIEAFF. The CDR3 coding sequence is TGCGCCAGCAGCCAAGATTTTGCAGGGAGAATTGAAGCTTTCTTT.

This clonotype was recorded a few times. This chain links TRBV14 with TRBJ2-1, with 9 bases fitting TRBD2. The CDR3 runs to 15 residues. V gave up 3 bases and J gave up 10 bases; unmatched junction bases: 10. Germline CDR1 reads SGHDN; CDR2 reads FVKESK. This chain's CDR3 is CASSHPAGGLYEQFF. The CDR3 DNA follows: TGTGCCAGCAGCCATCCAGCGGGGGGCCTTTACGAGCAGTTCTTC.

This clonotype was observed at least ten times. The chain is built from TRBV28 and TRBJ1-6; TRBD1 is a possible D gene (5 bases). The V end was cut by 8 bases, the J end by 9 bases, with 17 bases between. CDR1 MDHEN and CDR2 SYDVKM come from the germline V gene. The CDR3 loop spans 14 amino acids. The CDR3 DNA reads as TGTGCCAGCGGAGATCTTTCGGGGCCTTCACCCCTCCACTTT. This gives the protein CASGDLSGPSPLHF. The full variable domain, its missing parts supplied by reference TRBV28 and TRBJ1-6, is DVKVTQSSRYLVKRTGEKVFLECVQDMDHENMFWYRQDPGLGLRLIYFSYDVKMKEKGDIPEGYSVSREKKERFSLILESASTNQTSMYLCASGDLSGPSPLHFGNGTRLTVT.

This clonotype showed up many times. V usage is TRBV7-2 and J usage is TRBJ2-3; TRBD2 aligns across 8 bases. J was trimmed by 5 bases and V by 5 bases; bases with no gene match: 9. This CDR3 has 15 amino acids. Germline assignment: CDR1 SGHTA and CDR2 FQGNSA. CDR3 in DNA: TGTGCCAGCAGCCTCACGGGACTAGTCAAAGATACGCAGTATTTT. Residues: CASSLTGLVKDTQYF.